The clone carrying this T cell receptor beta chain was observed a handful of times. This sample stems from a study of human T cells and chemical hapten exposure. CDR1 is KGHDR, CDR2 SFDVKD, per germline. CDR3 length: 12 amino acids. Trimming removed 8 bases from V and 8 bases from J, with 11 bases in between. One entry per CDR3 protein results from TCRdb running MiXCR on the RACE reads. The repertoire holds 150,000 to 200,000 distinct CDR3 sequences, approximately 24% seen once, with 2% to 3% in the top ten. Time point reported: patch test 3, about 24 weeks after DPC sensitization. The treatment: therapeutic diphenylcyclopropenone sensitization with weekly scalp DPC. Staff drew blood before applying each patch test.

J is TRBJ2-2 and V is TRBV24-1; no reliable D call. This sample comprised whole blood, obtained in connection with sensitization to the hapten diphenylcyclopropenone (DPC). The TCR sequence derives from a woman between 40 and 55 years old with alopecia areata. Some clones in this sample may be carry-over from other donors' samples. The CDR3 region has the DNA TGTGCCACCACGACGCTGGGAGGGGAGCTGTTTTTT. Translated, it gives CATTTLGGELFF.